This T cell receptor beta chain was documented in a study of blood T cell repertoires in COVID-19. Study context: The United States, Italy and Spain supplied acute and convalescent COVID-19 samples. T cells, B-cell-depleted T cells, or PBMCs provided the cDNA or gDNA that served as material.

In the study's own analysis: By means of reference gene primer amplification, nucleated cell counts were estimated. This table comes from immunoSEQ multiplex PCR, and its TCRdb copy is limited to in-frame clones, with some not included. D and trimming were read from the DNA, whereas the V and J calls and clone size are those reported in that table. The table lists hundreds of thousands of clones, roughly 86% of them singletons. V was cut by 4 bases and J by 7 bases, with 13 bases left in between. This CDR3 comprises 14 residues. Germline CDR1 is SGHTA and CDR2 is FQGTGA. Recovered status in Cohort 3 required two negative PCRs, clearance, or symptom resolution.

Sequences were obtained from PBMCs or T cells enriched from blood (not recorded which). The V and J genes are TRBV7-3 and TRBJ2-2, with a weak D call TRBD2 (5 bases). This clonotype was sampled from a woman in her late teens or twenties who had recovered from COVID-19. The CDR3 loop reads CASSSRLGGGELFF. In DNA, the CDR3 is TGTGCCAGCAGCTCAAGACTCGGAGGCGGGGAGCTGTTTTTT.